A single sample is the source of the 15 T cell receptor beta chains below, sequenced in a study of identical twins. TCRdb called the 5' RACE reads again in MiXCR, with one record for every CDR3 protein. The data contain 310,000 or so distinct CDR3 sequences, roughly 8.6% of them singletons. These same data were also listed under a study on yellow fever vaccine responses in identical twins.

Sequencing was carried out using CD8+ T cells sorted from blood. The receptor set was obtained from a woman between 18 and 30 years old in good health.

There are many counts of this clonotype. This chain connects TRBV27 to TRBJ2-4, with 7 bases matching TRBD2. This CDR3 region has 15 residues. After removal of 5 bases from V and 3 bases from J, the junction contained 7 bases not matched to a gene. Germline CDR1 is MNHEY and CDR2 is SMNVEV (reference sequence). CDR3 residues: CASSPSGGNKNIQYF. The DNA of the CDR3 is TGTGCCAGCAGTCCCTCGGGGGGTAACAAAAACATTCAGTACTTC.

CDR3: CASTGRAGTF. The CDR3 DNA sequence: TGTGCCAGCACAGGACGGGCCGGGACCTTC. The J gene is TRBJ1-2, the V gene TRBV2; D call uncertain. CDR1 is SNHLY and CDR2 is FYNNEI in the germline V gene. V lost 7 bases and J lost 14, with 14 bases in between. The CDR3 loop spans 10 amino acids. The full variable domain, with the rest looked up from reference TRBV2 and TRBJ1-2, is EPEVTQTPSHQVTQMGQEVILRCVPISNHLYFYWYRQILGQKVEFLVSFYNNEISEKSEIFDDQFSVERPDGSNFTLKIRSTKLEDSAMYFCASTGRAGTFGSGTRLTVV.

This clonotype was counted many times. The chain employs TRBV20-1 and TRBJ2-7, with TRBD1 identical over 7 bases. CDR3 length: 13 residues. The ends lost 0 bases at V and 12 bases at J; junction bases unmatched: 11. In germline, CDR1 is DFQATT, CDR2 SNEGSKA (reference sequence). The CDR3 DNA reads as TGCAGTGCTAGAGAACGACAGGGCCAGGAGGTGTACTTC. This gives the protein CSARERQGQEVYF.

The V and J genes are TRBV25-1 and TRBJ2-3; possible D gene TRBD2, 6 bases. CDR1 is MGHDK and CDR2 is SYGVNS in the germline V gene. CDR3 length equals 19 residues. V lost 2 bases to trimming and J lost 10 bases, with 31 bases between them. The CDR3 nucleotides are TGTGCCAGCAGTGAAAATCCACAGTTCAAGGGCCTAGCGTTTCGTGCGCAGTATTTT. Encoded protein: CASSENPQFKGLAFRAQYF.

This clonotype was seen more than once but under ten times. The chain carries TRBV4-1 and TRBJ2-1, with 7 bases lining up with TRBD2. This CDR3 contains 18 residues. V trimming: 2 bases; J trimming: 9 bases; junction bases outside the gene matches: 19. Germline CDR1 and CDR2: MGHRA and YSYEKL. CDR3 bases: TGCGCCAGCAGCCAATTTCTAACGGGAGGCAATCGGATTGGTGAGCAGTTCTTC. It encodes CASSQFLTGGNRIGEQFF.

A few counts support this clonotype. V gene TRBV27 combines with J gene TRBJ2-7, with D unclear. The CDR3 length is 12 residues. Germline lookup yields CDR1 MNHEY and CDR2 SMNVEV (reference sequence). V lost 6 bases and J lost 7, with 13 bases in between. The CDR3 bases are TGTGCCAGCAGACGAGGTGTTGGGGAGCAGTACTTC. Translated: CASRRGVGEQYF.

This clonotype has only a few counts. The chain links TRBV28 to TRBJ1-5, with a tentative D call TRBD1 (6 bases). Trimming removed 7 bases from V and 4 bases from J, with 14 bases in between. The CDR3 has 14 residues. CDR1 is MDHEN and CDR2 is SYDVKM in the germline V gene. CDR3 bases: TGTGCCAGCACTCTACAGGGAGTTAATCAGCCCCAGCATTTT. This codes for CASTLQGVNQPQHF.

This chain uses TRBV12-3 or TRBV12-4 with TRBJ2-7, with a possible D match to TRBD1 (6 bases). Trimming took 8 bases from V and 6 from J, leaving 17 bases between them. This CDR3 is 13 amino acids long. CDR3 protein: CASGLQLGGEQYF. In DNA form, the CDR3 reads TGTGCCAGCGGGTTGCAGTTAGGGGGCGAGCAGTACTTC.

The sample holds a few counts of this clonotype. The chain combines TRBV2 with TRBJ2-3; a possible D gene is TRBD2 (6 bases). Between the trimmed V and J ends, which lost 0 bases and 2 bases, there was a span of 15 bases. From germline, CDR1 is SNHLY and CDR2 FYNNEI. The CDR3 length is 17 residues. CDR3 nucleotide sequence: TGTGCCAGCAGTGAAGCGGACTACCCCCTTTCCACAGATACGCAGTATTTT. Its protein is CASSEADYPLSTDTQYF.

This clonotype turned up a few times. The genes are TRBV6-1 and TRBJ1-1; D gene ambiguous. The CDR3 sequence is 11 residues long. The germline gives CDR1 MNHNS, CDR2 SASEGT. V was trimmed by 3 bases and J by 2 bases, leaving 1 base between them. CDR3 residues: CASSDNTEAFF. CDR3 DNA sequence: TGTGCCAGCAGTGACAACACTGAAGCTTTCTTT.

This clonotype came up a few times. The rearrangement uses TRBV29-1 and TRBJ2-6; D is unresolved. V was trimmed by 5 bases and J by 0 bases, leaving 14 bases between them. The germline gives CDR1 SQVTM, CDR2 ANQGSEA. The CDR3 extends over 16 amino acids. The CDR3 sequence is CSVSDGSSSGANVLTF. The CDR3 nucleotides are TGCAGCGTTTCGGACGGGTCGAGCTCTGGGGCCAACGTCCTGACTTTC. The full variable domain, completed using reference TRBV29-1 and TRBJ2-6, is SAVISQKPSRDICQRGTSLTIQCQVDSQVTMMFWYRQQPGQSLTLIATANQGSEATYESGFVIDKFPISRPNLTFSTLTVSNMSPEDSSIYLCSVSDGSSSGANVLTFGAGSRLTVL.

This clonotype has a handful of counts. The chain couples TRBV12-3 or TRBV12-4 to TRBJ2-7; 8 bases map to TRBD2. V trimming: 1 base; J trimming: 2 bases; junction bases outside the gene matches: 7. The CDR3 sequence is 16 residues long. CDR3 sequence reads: CASSLGTSGMPYEQYF. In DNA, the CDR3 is TGTGCCAGCAGTTTAGGTACTAGCGGTATGCCCTACGAGCAGTACTTC.

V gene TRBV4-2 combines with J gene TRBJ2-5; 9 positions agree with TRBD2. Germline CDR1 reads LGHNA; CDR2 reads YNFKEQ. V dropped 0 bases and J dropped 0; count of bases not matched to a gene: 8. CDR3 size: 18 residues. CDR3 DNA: TGTGCCAGCAGCCAAGATTTACAGCTAGCGGGGTACCAAGAGACCCAGTACTTC. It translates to CASSQDLQLAGYQETQYF.

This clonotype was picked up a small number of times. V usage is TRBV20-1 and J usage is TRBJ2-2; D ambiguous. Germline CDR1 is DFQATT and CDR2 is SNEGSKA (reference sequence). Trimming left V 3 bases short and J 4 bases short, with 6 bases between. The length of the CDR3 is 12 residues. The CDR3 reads CSARFSTGELFF. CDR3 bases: TGCAGTGCTAGGTTTAGCACCGGGGAGCTGTTTTTT.

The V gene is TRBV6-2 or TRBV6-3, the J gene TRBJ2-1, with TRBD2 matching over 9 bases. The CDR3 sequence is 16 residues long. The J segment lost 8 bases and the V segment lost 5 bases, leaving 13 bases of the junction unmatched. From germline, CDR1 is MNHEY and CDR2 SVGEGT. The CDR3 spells CASSTSVAGAPDEQFF. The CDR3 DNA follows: TGTGCCAGCAGTACCTCGGTAGCGGGAGCCCCCGATGAGCAGTTCTTC.